The 30 T cell receptor beta chains below were found in one sample sequenced in a study of T cells in Graves' hyperthyroidism and ophthalmopathy. Authors of the study amplified TCR beta CDR3 regions from RNA transcripts. RT-PCR in the first round (using the HTBI primer set) targeted the TCR CDR3. MiXCR was run by TCRdb on the multiplex PCR reads, yielding one entry per CDR3 protein. Of hundreds of thousands of distinct CDR3 sequences in the sample, around 39% were seen once. The specimen sequenced was blood. The receptor source for this set is a man younger than 35 with Graves' hyperthyroidism.

This clonotype was observed a handful of times. The chain combines TRBV5-8 with TRBJ2-7; D possibly matches TRBD1 or TRBD2 (6 bases each). Between the trimmed V and J ends, which lost 6 bases and 6 bases, there was a span of 16 bases. The CDR3 length is 13 residues. Germline V gene data show CDR1 as SGHTS and CDR2 as YDEGEE. The CDR3 loop reads CASTQGGTAEQYF. In nucleotides, the CDR3 is TGTGCCAGCACACAAGGGGGGACGGCCGAGCAGTACTTC.

A note on this clonotype: Compared with germline, one end of the junction differs, possibly owing to a read error. J is TRBJ2-7 and V is TRBV7-9, with TRBD2 identical over 13 bases. Germline values: CDR1 SEHNR, CDR2 FQNEAQ (reference sequence). CDR3 length: 16 amino acids. CDR3 bases: TGTGCCGGCAGCAACCGGTGGACTAGCGGGAGCCCCGAGCAGTACTTC. It translates to CAGSNRWTSGSPEQYF.

This clonotype has just one count. As DNA, the CDR3 is TGCAGCACAAAGACTAGCGCAGATACGCAGTATTTT. It encodes CSTKTSADTQYF. The chain joins TRBV29-1 to TRBJ2-3; 8 nucleotides match TRBD2. CDR1 and CDR2 (germline): SQVTM, ANQGSEA. The V segment lost 8 bases and the J segment 4 bases; nucleotides outside the gene matches: 5. The CDR3 has 12 amino acids.

V gene TRBV10-3 combines with J gene TRBJ2-3; the match to TRBD1 covers 9 bases. Germline trimming cut 6 bases from V and 2 bases from J; bases unmatched to any gene: 9. The length of the CDR3 is 16 residues. From germline, CDR1 is ENHRY and CDR2 SYGVKD. The CDR3 DNA is TGTGCCATCAGCGAGGGTCGGACAGGGGTCACAGATACGCAGTATTTT. It specifies CAISEGRTGVTDTQYF.

This clonotype was seen repeatedly, ten times or more. The chain joins TRBV29-1 to TRBJ1-6; perhaps TRBD1 as D (6 bases). Between the trimmed V and J ends, which lost 6 bases and 4 bases, there was a span of 10 bases. The germline V gene encodes CDR1 SQVTM and CDR2 ANQGSEA. This CDR3 has 13 residues. CDR3 region: CSVEDSYNSPLHF. The CDR3 nucleotides are TGCAGCGTGGAGGACAGTTATAATTCACCCCTCCACTTT.

This clonotype was recorded many times. The chain joins TRBV7-9 to TRBJ1-2, with D hard to call. There are 13 residues in the CDR3. V lost 7 bases and J lost 5, with 14 bases in between. The V gene's germline CDR1 is SEHNR and CDR2 FQNEAQ (reference sequence). The CDR3 loop is CASTSRRLYGYTF. CDR3 nucleotide sequence: TGTGCCAGCACTAGCCGAAGGCTGTATGGCTACACCTTC.

This clonotype was counted at least ten times. The V and J genes are TRBV7-9 and TRBJ1-6, with 9 bases lining up with TRBD1. V was clipped by 5 bases and J by 10 bases; unmatched bases: 3. The CDR3 totals 13 residues. CDR1 and CDR2 (germline): SEHNR, FQNEAQ (reference sequence). CDR3 coding DNA: TGTGCCAGCAGCCGGACAGGGGACTCACCCCTCCACTTT. Protein product: CASSRTGDSPLHF.

The chain recombines TRBV7-2 with TRBJ1-5; the D gene is possibly TRBD1 (5 bases). Trimming stripped 5 bases from V and 4 bases from J, with 15 bases between. CDR1 SGHTA and CDR2 FQGNSA come from the germline V gene. CDR3 size: 15 residues. The CDR3 spells CASSTGAALNQPQHF. CDR3 nucleotide sequence: TGTGCCAGCAGCACAGGTGCGGCTCTTAATCAGCCCCAGCATTTT.

V gene TRBV2 combines with J gene TRBJ2-6; D unresolved. The CDR3 is 15 residues long. V was pared by 4 bases and J by 4 bases, with 11 bases between. Germline CDR1 SNHLY, CDR2 FYNNEI. The CDR3 spells CASSVLQRGANVLTF. Written as DNA, the CDR3 is TGTGCCAGCAGTGTACTGCAAAGGGGGGCCAACGTCCTGACTTTC.

Note on this clonotype: A much more abundant neighbour one base away suggests this may be a read error. The chain carries TRBV7-2 and TRBJ2-7, with no clear D. Germline CDR1 is SGHTA and CDR2 is FQGNSA. This CDR3 has 13 residues. With 3 bases removed from V and 5 bases from J, the gap between germline ends came to 11 bases. The CDR3 DNA follows: TGTGCCAGCAGCTTCAGTAGCCTCCACGAGCAGTACTTC. Its translation is CASSFSSLHEQYF. The full variable domain, rest sourced from reference TRBV7-2 and TRBJ2-7, is GAGVSQSPSNKVTEKGKDVELRCDPISGHTALYWYRQSLGQGLEFLIYFQGNSAPDKSGLPSDRFSAERTGGSVSTLTIQRTQQEDSAVYLCASSFSSLHEQYFGPGTRLTVT.

The CDR3: CASSYSGLAGEVEQYF. The CDR3 DNA follows: TGTGCCAGCAGTTACTCCGGACTAGCGGGAGAGGTCGAGCAGTACTTC. The chain has TRBV6-2 or TRBV6-3 and TRBJ2-7; TRBD2 agrees at 13 bases. With 0 bases clipped from V and 6 bases from J, the junction kept 5 bases outside the gene matches. The CDR3 sequence is 16 residues long. Germline V gene data show CDR1 as MNHEY and CDR2 as SVGEGT.

The gene calls are TRBV2 and TRBJ2-5; tentatively, D is TRBD1 or TRBD2 (5 bases each). The CDR3 extends over 14 amino acids. V lost 3 bases to trimming and J lost 4 bases, with 12 bases between them. CDR1 is SNHLY, CDR2 FYNNEI, per germline. Here the CDR3 DNA reads TGTGCCAGCAGTGATGTTGGGGACCGAGAGACCCAGTACTTC. Its translation: CASSDVGDRETQYF.

The chain employs TRBV7-8 and TRBJ2-7, with 7 bases matching TRBD1. CDR1 is SGHVS and CDR2 is FQNEAQ in the germline V gene. The V segment lost 8 bases and the J segment 0 bases; nucleotides outside the gene matches: 13. The CDR3 is 16 residues long. The CDR3 loop reads CASAVNFTGVSYEQYF. For the CDR3, the DNA is TGTGCCAGCGCCGTAAACTTCACAGGGGTCTCCTACGAGCAGTACTTC. Based on the CDR3 plus reference TRBV7-8 and TRBJ2-7, the full variable domain is GAGVSQSPRYKVAKRGQDVALRCDPISGHVSLFWYQQALGQGPEFLTYFQNEAQLDKSGLPSDRFFAERPEGSVSTLKIQRTQQEDSAVYLCASAVNFTGVSYEQYFGPGTRLTVT.

The chain recombines TRBV6-2 or TRBV6-3 with TRBJ1-1; no clear D. Germline V lookup: CDR1 MNHEY, CDR2 SVGEGT. Trimming removed 5 bases from V and 11 bases from J, with 12 bases in between. The CDR3 has 11 amino acids. CDR3 loop: CASSELAWAFF. The CDR3 DNA sequence: TGTGCCAGCAGTGAGCTGGCTTGGGCTTTCTTT.

Only a few counts were recorded for this clonotype. The chain employs TRBV2 and TRBJ1-2; unclear D gene. In germline, CDR1 is SNHLY, CDR2 FYNNEI. The CDR3 totals 14 residues. V dropped 6 bases and J dropped 2 bases, with 13 bases sitting between them. This CDR3 reads CASSQDLRNYGYTF. The CDR3 bases are TGTGCCAGCAGCCAAGATCTCAGGAACTATGGCTACACCTTC.

This chain joins TRBV20-1 and TRBJ2-6, with 10 bases aligning to TRBD1. The CDR3 length is 18 residues. V was pared by 4 bases and J by 0 bases, with 9 bases of the junction left unmatched. Germline V lookup: CDR1 DFQATT, CDR2 SNEGSKA (reference sequence). CDR3 nucleotides: TGCAGTGCTATTGATCCGGGACAGGGGCGCTCTGGGGCCAACGTCCTGACTTTC. Amino acid sequence: CSAIDPGQGRSGANVLTF.

The chain joins TRBV20-1 to TRBJ2-7; TRBD1 matches 9 bases. With V trimmed by 5 bases and J by 3 bases, 14 bases remained unmatched. The CDR3 covers 16 residues. Germline values: CDR1 DFQATT, CDR2 SNEGSKA (reference sequence). The CDR3 sequence: CSAPSGTGKTGYEQYF. CDR3 sequence (DNA): TGCAGTGCTCCCTCCGGGACAGGGAAGACCGGCTACGAGCAGTACTTC.

The chain carries TRBV6-5 and TRBJ2-5; 9 nucleotides agree with TRBD2. The length of the CDR3 is 16 residues. After removal of 4 bases from V and 3 bases from J, the junction contained 9 bases not matched to a gene. Germline V gives CDR1 MNHEY, CDR2 SVGAGI. CDR3 sequence: CASSSPRSGREETQYF. The CDR3, as DNA: TGTGCCAGCAGTTCCCCTCGTAGCGGGAGAGAAGAGACCCAGTACTTC.

This chain connects TRBV20-1 to TRBJ1-1, with D possibly matching TRBD1 (5 bases). The CDR3 spans 15 residues. Germline V gives CDR1 DFQATT, CDR2 SNEGSKA (reference sequence). CDR3: CSSEGQEVKGAEAFF. Here the CDR3 DNA reads TGCAGCTCCGAGGGGCAGGAGGTAAAGGGCGCTGAAGCTTTCTTT.

The chain couples TRBV24-1 to TRBJ2-5; no reliable D call. V was pared by 4 bases and J by 0 bases, with 17 bases between. CDR1 and CDR2 from the germline V gene are KGHDR and SFDVKD. The CDR3 loop spans 17 amino acids. CDR3 nucleotide sequence: TGTGCCACCAGTGAACGCCCTAGTCAAGGGCACCAAGAGACCCAGTACTTC. Translation gives CATSERPSQGHQETQYF.

The J gene is TRBJ2-5, the V gene TRBV20-1; D possibly corresponds to TRBD2 (5 bases). Trimming pared 3 bases from V and 2 bases from J, leaving 7 bases between. Germline V gene data show CDR1 as DFQATT and CDR2 as SNEGSKA (reference sequence). The CDR3 runs to 12 residues. The CDR3 bases are TGCAGTGCTAGTCCGGGACAAGAGACCCAGTACTTC. Protein sequence: CSASPGQETQYF.

This clonotype was counted only a few times. V is TRBV20-1 and J is TRBJ2-7, with 7 positions matching TRBD2. Germline-derived CDR1 and CDR2 are DFQATT and SNEGSKA (reference sequence). The ends lost 6 bases at V and 2 bases at J; junction bases unmatched: 10. The CDR3 runs to 14 residues. The CDR3 loop is CSARSGIGTYEQYF. The CDR3 region has the DNA TGCAGTGCCCGAAGCGGGATAGGTACCTACGAGCAGTACTTC.

The sample holds one count of this clonotype. The chain has TRBV5-1 and TRBJ2-5; D is unclear. V lost 0 bases and J lost 2, with 11 bases in between. Germline lookup yields CDR1 SGHRS and CDR2 YFSETQ. CDR3 length equals 15 residues. Written as DNA, the CDR3 is TGCGCCAGCAGCTTGGTTGTCGGTAATCAAGAGACCCAGTACTTC. Protein sequence: CASSLVVGNQETQYF.

With respect to this clonotype: This may be a read error, as it is one base from a much larger clone. The V gene is TRBV5-1, the J gene TRBJ1-6; D unclear. The CDR3 has 14 residues. Germline CDR1 and CDR2: SGHRS and YFSETQ. CDR3 protein: CASSRLTDNSPLYF. Written as DNA, the CDR3 is TGCGCCAGCAGCCGGCTGACCGACAATTCACCCCTCTACTTT.

V and J are TRBV20-1 and TRBJ2-2; no firm D call. The CDR3 consists of 14 residues. From germline, CDR1 is DFQATT and CDR2 SNEGSKA (reference sequence). V was trimmed by 4 bases and J by 4 bases, leaving 13 bases between them. Here the CDR3 reads CSAKGIKGTGELFF. The CDR3 DNA follows: TGCAGTGCTAAGGGAATTAAGGGCACCGGGGAGCTGTTTTTT.

This clonotype has ten or more counts. The V gene is TRBV19, the J gene TRBJ2-7, with D perhaps TRBD2 (5 bases). Germline lookup yields CDR1 LNHDA and CDR2 SQIVND (reference sequence). V lost 6 bases and J 5 bases, leaving 14 bases between the germline ends. The CDR3 has 13 amino acids. DNA of the CDR3: TGTGCCAGTAGGGGCCGGGATGTCGACGAGCAGTACTTC. Translated, it gives CASRGRDVDEQYF.

This chain uses TRBV19 with TRBJ1-1; 8 bases fit TRBD1. This CDR3 has 15 amino acids. V shed 6 bases, J shed 1 base, and the junction held 7 bases outside the gene matches. Looked up from germline, CDR1 is LNHDA and CDR2 is SQIVND (reference sequence). CDR3 protein: CASSRTGFGNTEAFF. CDR3 DNA sequence: TGTGCCAGTAGCCGGACAGGGTTCGGGAACACTGAAGCTTTCTTT.

The chain uses TRBV4-1 and TRBJ2-5; D is uncertain. The CDR3 sequence is 14 residues long. Germline CDR1 is MGHRA and CDR2 is YSYEKL. Trimming pared 3 bases from V and 2 bases from J, leaving 10 bases between. CDR3 nucleotide sequence: TGCGCCAGCAGCCAGGCGTGGGATCAAGAGACCCAGTACTTC. This gives the protein CASSQAWDQETQYF.

In its sample, this clonotype was seen a few times. This chain links TRBV11-2 with TRBJ2-7; no clear D. Trimming took off 4 bases at V and 2 bases at J, with 12 bases between the two ends. Per germline, CDR1 SGHAT and CDR2 FQNNGV. The CDR3 has 14 residues. As DNA, the CDR3 is TGTGCCAGCAGCTCGACGGACGGTCCCTACGAGCAGTACTTC. This codes for CASSSTDGPYEQYF.

In this sample, this clonotype turned up a few times. The J gene is TRBJ2-7, the V gene TRBV4-1; 12 bases fit TRBD2. The germline V gene encodes CDR1 MGHRA and CDR2 YSYEKL. The J segment lost 2 bases and the V segment lost 2 bases, leaving 10 bases of the junction unmatched. This CDR3 contains 18 residues. This CDR3 is CASSQPWTSGDIAYEQYF. The CDR3 nucleotides are TGCGCCAGCAGCCAACCTTGGACTAGCGGGGACATTGCCTACGAGCAGTACTTC.